Listed here is a single T cell receptor (beta chain). Its specific antigen is unknown. Base qualities are missing; no much larger clone stands one base away. Each collaborating institution followed its own protocols to collect whole blood in K2EDTA tubes. For TCRbeta analysis, collaborators shipped samples as frozen whole blood, isolated PBMCs, or DNA extracted from either of those sample types. The sample originates from a study of blood T cell repertoires in COVID-19 (dated by TCRdb to the early 2020s). At the level of the whole study: The collaborator samples originated in the United States, Italy and Spain and spanned the acute and convalescent phases of COVID-19. The repertoires were released in a freely available public database meant as a resource for research on the immune response to SARS-CoV-2. The material from the prospective study consisted of cDNA or gDNA derived from T cells, B-cell-depleted T cells, or PBMCs. Where HLA class I and class II types were available, the types were taken from metadata supplied by the sample provider, not from assay-based typing. Samples came from the ongoing ImmuneRACE study (first 160 participants) plus 1,254 subjects from 6 global collaborators. Nearly every sample came with metadata listing a de-identified subject ID, COVID-19 status, age in years and sex. The dataset comprised deeply sampled blood TCRbeta repertoires from subjects exposed to, actively infected with, or recovered from COVID-19.

Overall study results and their limits: The amount of clinical and demographic metadata varied by source and participant and was provided uncurated.

TCRbeta CDR3 regions were amplified from genomic DNA using the immunoSEQ Assay, a bias-controlled multiplex PCR. Per the original workflow: Within the assay, amplification of reference gene primers was used to estimate how many nucleated cells each sample contained. To quantify the absolute abundance of each unique TCRbeta CDR3 rearrangement, sequence reads were collapsed and filtered. Productive Simpson clonality was computed per sample as the square root of Simpson's diversity index over productive rearrangements. As stored in TCRdb, this immuneACCESS dataset retains in-frame rearrangements with V and J assigned. A fraction of the clones does not appear; measured against another copy, unresolved V genes explain less than half of the discrepancy, and the remainder lacks a known reason. V and J calls and clone size are copied from that table; D and trimming were computed from the DNA. This sample has 130,000 or so clones in its table, and approximately 84% of those were observed once. Jointly, the top ten make up about a sixth of the sample.

Trimming takes 2 bases from V and 6 bases from J, and the germline ends sit 13 bases apart. The CDR3 sequence holds 15 residues, the cysteine and phenylalanine included. Of the read, only the CDR3 DNA is kept; its 45 bases are in frame from base 1. From a lookup of the germline V gene, CDR1 and CDR2 are KGHSH and LQKENI. The source is a woman aged 80 or over with acute or convalescent COVID-19. The sequence links TRBV18 to TRBJ1-4; a weak D assignment points to TRBD1 (5 bases agree). The specimen sequenced was peripheral blood. The CDR3 sequence is CASSPYLGGDEKLFF. Here is the DNA: TGTGCCAGCTCACCATATTTGGGGGGAGATGAAAAACTGTTTTTT.